Each of the 14 T cell receptor beta chains below was sequenced from the same sample in a study of shared clonotypes between healthy human individuals. Assay: immunoSEQ multiplex PCR; the TCRdb copy retains only in-frame clones and omits some. The table shows about 2,500,000 clones, with approximately 94% occurring only once. Sample: naive CD4+ T cells sorted from blood. Subset indicated: CD45RA+ positively selected. The receptors stem from a man aged 18-30 years in good health.

This rearrangement joins TRBV6-5 to TRBJ1-6, with D perhaps TRBD1 (6 bases). This CDR3 has 15 amino acids. The V gene's germline CDR1 is MNHEY and CDR2 SVGAGI. The V and J ends lost 0 bases and 8 bases respectively, with 11 bases between them. CDR3 DNA sequence: TGTGCCAGCAGTTACTCTCGGGACATCGATTCACCCCTCCACTTT. It specifies CASSYSRDIDSPLHF.

The rearrangement joins TRBV5-1 to TRBJ1-1, with TRBD1 matching 9 bases. This CDR3 has 14 residues. J lost 3 bases, V lost 5 bases, and 5 bases had no gene match. Germline CDR1 and CDR2: SGHRS and YFSETQ. The CDR3 nucleotides are TGCGCCAGCAGTTACAGGGGGCTCGACACTGAAGCTTTCTTT. This codes for CASSYRGLDTEAFF.

J is TRBJ2-7 and V is TRBV7-3; a possible D gene is TRBD1 (6 bases). Trimming pared 9 bases from V and 4 bases from J, leaving 16 bases between. The CDR3 spans 13 residues. Germline V lookup: CDR1 SGHTA, CDR2 FQGTGA. The CDR3 here is CARGRDTIYEQYF. The CDR3 DNA is TGTGCCAGAGGCAGGGACACAATTTACGAGCAGTACTTC.

V gene TRBV5-1 combines with J gene TRBJ1-3; D is undetermined. Germline V gene sequence: CDR1 SGHRS, CDR2 YFSETQ. CDR3 length equals 15 residues. Trimming took off 3 bases at V and 0 bases at J, with 10 bases between the two ends. The CDR3: CASSSDSSSGNTIYF. CDR3 sequence (DNA): TGCGCCAGCAGCTCTGACTCATCCTCTGGAAACACCATATATTTT.

The chain is built from TRBV2 and TRBJ1-5; no clear D gene. Trimming removed 5 bases at V and 4 bases at J, with 9 bases between. Per the germline V gene, CDR1 is SNHLY and CDR2 is FYNNEI. This CDR3 has 13 amino acids. DNA of the CDR3: TGTGCCAGCAGTCCCCGCCCGAATCAGCCCCAGCATTTT. Translation: CASSPRPNQPQHF.

The V and J genes are TRBV11-2 and TRBJ1-6; the D is unclear. The CDR3 consists of 14 residues. Trimming left V 5 bases short and J 7 bases short, with 12 bases between. Germline-derived CDR1 and CDR2 are SGHAT and FQNNGV. The CDR3 is CASSPGVGNSPLHF. The CDR3 coding sequence is TGTGCCAGCAGCCCTGGGGTAGGAAATTCACCCCTCCACTTT.

The V call is TRBV5-4, the J call TRBJ2-3; 9 bases align to TRBD2. The CDR3 is made up of 16 amino acids. The germline CDR1 and CDR2 sequences are SGHNT and YYREEE (reference sequence). Losses at the gene ends were 1 base for V and 2 bases for J; bases not matched to a gene: 5. The CDR3, as DNA: TGTGCCAGCAGCTTGAGACTAGCGGAGAACACAGATACGCAGTATTTT. This sequence encodes CASSLRLAENTDTQYF.

The rearrangement uses TRBV25-1 and TRBJ1-3; D call uncertain. The CDR3 has 15 amino acids. V was pared by 5 bases and J by 2 bases, with 13 bases between. Germline V gives CDR1 MGHDK, CDR2 SYGVNS. CDR3 DNA: TGTGCCAGCAGTCGTTTCCCAAACCCTGGAAACACCATATATTTT. Translating gives CASSRFPNPGNTIYF.

The chain employs TRBV9 and TRBJ2-1; D unresolved. V lost 3 bases to trimming and J lost 9 bases, with 7 bases between them. Germline V gene data show CDR1 as SGDLS and CDR2 as YYNGEE. The CDR3 covers 11 residues. The CDR3 sequence: CASSADFEQFF. CDR3 sequence (DNA): TGTGCCAGCAGCGCCGACTTTGAGCAGTTCTTC.

The chain joins TRBV11-1 to TRBJ2-2; a possible D gene is TRBD1 (5 bases). The germline CDR1 and CDR2 sequences are SGHAT and FQDESV (reference sequence). There are 13 residues in the CDR3. V was pared by 5 bases and J by 5 bases, with 9 bases between. CDR3 bases: TGTGCCAGCAGCGCGGACATAACCGGGGAGCTGTTTTTT. It encodes CASSADITGELFF.

V is TRBV5-1 and J is TRBJ2-3, with 11 bases matching TRBD2. This CDR3 region has 15 residues. CDR1 SGHRS and CDR2 YFSETQ come from the germline V gene. Trimming cost V 7 bases and J 3 bases; bases outside gene matches: 7. The CDR3: CASRALAGGTDTQYF. As DNA, the CDR3 is TGCGCCAGCCGCGCGCTAGCGGGAGGTACAGATACGCAGTATTTT.

The V and J genes are TRBV5-1 and TRBJ2-2; TRBD2 aligns across 8 bases. Trimming cost V 3 bases and J 8 bases; bases outside gene matches: 12. The CDR3 is 16 amino acids. Germline V gives CDR1 SGHRS, CDR2 YFSETQ. CDR3: CASSWSGGPFPGELFF. The DNA of the CDR3 is TGCGCCAGCAGCTGGAGCGGGGGCCCTTTCCCAGGGGAGCTGTTTTTT.

This clone was detected once. The V call is TRBV27, the J call TRBJ2-7, with 8 bases lining up with TRBD2. This CDR3 comprises 19 residues. Germline loops: CDR1 MNHEY, CDR2 SMNVEV (reference sequence). The junction had 19 bases not matched to a gene; V was cut back by 6 bases and J by 0 bases. In nucleotides, the CDR3 is TGTGCCAGCAGAGTCTCCGGGACTAGTGGGGTCCGGAGCTCCTACGAGCAGTACTTC. Translating it yields CASRVSGTSGVRSSYEQYF.

This clone was recorded only once. The rearrangement uses TRBV5-1 and TRBJ1-2; 7 nucleotides line up with TRBD1. In germline, CDR1 is SGHRS, CDR2 YFSETQ. This CDR3 contains 14 residues. J gave up 0 bases and V 4 bases, and 3 bases lay outside the gene matches. The CDR3 reads CASSMDRSNYGYTF. Written as DNA, the CDR3 is TGCGCCAGCAGCATGGACAGGTCTAACTATGGCTACACCTTC.